A single sample is the source of the 32 T cell receptor beta chains below, sequenced in a study of read filtering for tumor transcriptome and immune sequencing. The library was built from approximately 400 ng RNA with molecular barcoded adaptors for alpha/delta and beta/gamma chains. TCRdb called the reads again in MiXCR, with one record for every CDR3 protein. Of 75,000 to 95,000 distinct CDR3 sequences in the sample, roughly 21% were seen once. The sample taken for sequencing was a population of CD138-negative cells sorted from bone marrow. These receptor sequences come from a donor at least 40 years old with multiple myeloma.

A single count supports this clonotype. The chain combines TRBV2 with TRBJ2-5, with D possibly being TRBD1 (6 bases). This CDR3 is 14 amino acids long. Trimming took 4 bases from V and 5 from J, leaving 14 bases between them. Germline CDR1 SNHLY, CDR2 FYNNEI. CDR3 sequence reads: CASSVNRVGETQYF. Written as DNA, the CDR3 is TGTGCCAGCAGTGTTAACAGGGTTGGCGAGACCCAGTACTTC. The variable domain in full, with the rest retrieved from reference TRBV2 and TRBJ2-5, is EPEVTQTPSHQVTQMGQEVILRCVPISNHLYFYWYRQILGQKVEFLVSFYNNEISEKSEIFDDQFSVERPDGSNFTLKIRSTKLEDSAMYFCASSVNRVGETQYFGPGTRLLVL.

CDR3 region: CSAQWTGTGELFF. The CDR3 DNA sequence: TGCAGTGCTCAGTGGACGGGCACCGGGGAGCTGTTTTTT. The chain joins TRBV20-1 to TRBJ2-2; D unclear. Trimming removed 5 bases at V and 4 bases at J, with 11 bases between. This CDR3 comprises 13 residues. Germline V gene sequence: CDR1 DFQATT, CDR2 SNEGSKA (reference sequence).

This clonotype was found a few times. The genes are TRBV29-1 and TRBJ1-2; 8 nucleotides line up with TRBD1. The junction had 15 bases not matched to a gene; V was cut back by 6 bases and J by 6 bases. Germline values: CDR1 SQVTM, CDR2 ANQGSEA. This CDR3 has 15 amino acids. The CDR3 spells CSVTRTGTVWNGYTF. The DNA for the CDR3 is TGCAGCGTCACAAGGACAGGGACGGTCTGGAATGGCTACACCTTC.

The chain employs TRBV7-3 and TRBJ2-3, with 10 bases that match TRBD2. CDR1 is SGHTA and CDR2 is FQGTGA in the germline V gene. Trimming removed 1 base from V and 3 bases from J; junction bases left unmatched: 1. The CDR3 extends over 15 amino acids. CDR3 protein: CASSLMGLATDTQYF. The CDR3 nucleotides read TGTGCCAGCAGCTTAATGGGACTAGCGACAGATACGCAGTATTTT.

There are many counts of this clonotype. The chain carries TRBV7-9 and TRBJ1-1; 7 bases line up with TRBD1. V shed 5 bases, J shed 5 bases, and the junction held 8 bases outside the gene matches. The CDR3 is made up of 14 amino acids. The germline V gene encodes CDR1 SEHNR and CDR2 FQNEAQ (reference sequence). This CDR3 is CASSPYRGETEAFF. The DNA of the CDR3 is TGTGCCAGCAGCCCCTACAGGGGAGAAACTGAAGCTTTCTTT.

This clonotype was seen ten or more times. The chain is built from TRBV7-6 and TRBJ2-3, with D unclear. The CDR3 loop spans 12 amino acids. The V gene lost 3 bases and the J gene lost 5 bases, with 6 bases spanning the gap. Germline V gives CDR1 SGHVS, CDR2 FNYEAQ. The CDR3 DNA is TGTGCCAGCAGCTTGGGTGAAGATACGCAGTATTTT. This sequence encodes CASSLGEDTQYF.

This clonotype was counted ten times or more. The rearrangement uses TRBV7-2 and TRBJ2-2; D is unclear. The length of the CDR3 is 12 residues. Germline V CDR1 and CDR2: SGHTA, FQGNSA. Trimming took off 3 bases at V and 4 bases at J, with 3 bases between the two ends. The CDR3 DNA follows: TGTGCCAGCAGCTTTTTCACCGGGGAGCTGTTTTTT. This translates into CASSFFTGELFF.

This clonotype was recorded at least ten times. CDR3 amino acids: CASSPQGRGTEAFF. CDR3 nucleotides: TGTGCCAGCAGTCCCCAGGGAAGGGGCACTGAAGCTTTCTTT. The V and J genes are TRBV12-3 or TRBV12-4 and TRBJ1-1; D possibly corresponds to TRBD1 (5 bases). This CDR3 is built from 14 residues. The V end lost 5 bases, the J end lost 4 bases, and 14 bases lay between the germline ends.

In its sample, this clonotype was seen many times. This rearrangement joins TRBV29-1 to TRBJ1-1; D call uncertain. The CDR3 loop spans 13 amino acids. Germline CDR1 and CDR2: SQVTM and ANQGSEA. Trimming pared 6 bases from V and 6 bases from J, leaving 17 bases between. The CDR3 sequence: CSVGSTVGAEAFF. In DNA, the CDR3 is TGCAGCGTCGGAAGCACAGTCGGCGCTGAAGCTTTCTTT.

This chain links TRBV19 with TRBJ1-1; D possibly corresponds to TRBD1 (5 bases). The germline V and J ends were trimmed by 7 bases and 2 bases, with 14 bases remaining between them. Germline V CDR1 and CDR2: LNHDA, SQIVND (reference sequence). The CDR3 length is 14 residues. Here the CDR3 reads CASIFQGRNTEAFF. Here the CDR3 DNA reads TGTGCCAGTATTTTCCAGGGCAGAAACACTGAAGCTTTCTTT.

This clonotype was counted at least ten times. The genes are TRBV28 and TRBJ1-6; D not certain. The V and J ends lost 2 bases and 17 bases respectively, with 16 bases between them. The CDR3 sequence is 13 residues long. In germline, CDR1 is MDHEN, CDR2 SYDVKM. CDR3 bases: TGTGCCAGCAGTTTAGAAGGGAGGCCGAGCTTCCACTTT. It specifies CASSLEGRPSFHF.

Many counts were recorded for this clonotype. The gene calls are TRBV20-1 and TRBJ1-5; no clear D gene. There are 14 residues in the CDR3. V lost 1 base and J 1 base, leaving 8 bases between the germline ends. Germline CDR1 and CDR2: DFQATT and SNEGSKA (reference sequence). The CDR3, as DNA: TGCAGTGCTAGAGTTCCAGTGAGCAATCAGCCCCAGCATTTT. It specifies CSARVPVSNQPQHF.

In its sample, this clonotype was seen many times. The gene calls are TRBV6-1 and TRBJ1-5, with no clear D. The germline V gene has CDR1 MNHNS and CDR2 SASEGT. The length of the CDR3 is 14 residues. Trimming stripped 1 base from V and 2 bases from J, with 6 bases between. CDR3 DNA sequence: TGTGCCAGCAGTGAAGGACGGCGCAATCAGCCCCAGCATTTT. Its translation is CASSEGRRNQPQHF.

This clonotype was counted many times. The chain joins TRBV7-2 to TRBJ2-7; D is ambiguous. The CDR3 runs to 13 residues. Trimming took off 3 bases at V and 3 bases at J, with 9 bases between the two ends. Per the germline V gene, CDR1 is SGHTA and CDR2 is FQGNSA. The CDR3 here is CASSLAKDYEQYF. DNA for the CDR3: TGTGCCAGCAGCTTGGCCAAGGACTACGAGCAGTACTTC.

Note on this clonotype: The germline gene is not matched at one end of the junction; a read error may be the cause. The gene calls are TRBV7-9 and TRBJ2-5; the D is unclear. This CDR3 is built from 11 residues. The V gene's germline CDR1 is SEHNR and CDR2 FQNEAQ (reference sequence). CDR3 amino acids: CASSIQETRYF. CDR3 coding DNA: TGTGCCAGCAGCATCCAAGAGACCCGGTACTTC.

This clonotype was picked up many times. The V gene is TRBV5-1, the J gene TRBJ1-1; D ambiguous. CDR1 and CDR2 (germline): SGHRS, YFSETQ. This CDR3 has 15 amino acids. Trimming took 0 bases from V and 0 from J, leaving 9 bases between them. CDR3 region: CASSLAADLNTEAFF. CDR3 DNA sequence: TGCGCCAGCAGCTTGGCCGCGGATTTGAACACTGAAGCTTTCTTT.

There are a few counts of this clonotype. A far larger clone is one nucleotide away, so this likely arose from a read error. The chain's CDR3 is CASSYSGAGVTEAFF. The CDR3 DNA follows: TGTGCCAGCAGTTACTCGGGGGCTGGGGTCACTGAAGCTTTCTTT. The genes are TRBV6-1 and TRBJ1-1; D perhaps matches TRBD1 (6 bases). CDR3 length: 15 residues. The V gene lost 5 bases and the J gene lost 4 bases, with 17 bases spanning the gap. Germline values: CDR1 MNHNS, CDR2 SASEGT.

This clonotype was seen a handful of times. This sequence joins TRBV2 and TRBJ2-3; possibly TRBD2 for D (5 bases). In germline, CDR1 is SNHLY, CDR2 FYNNEI. The CDR3 spans 13 residues. V was pared by 3 bases and J by 2 bases, with 6 bases between. CDR3 protein: CASSEDFTDTQYF. The CDR3 nucleotides read TGTGCCAGCAGTGAGGACTTCACAGATACGCAGTATTTT.

This clonotype was counted at least ten times. The rearrangement uses TRBV6-6 and TRBJ2-4; TRBD1 aligns across 7 bases. Trimming cost V 6 bases and J 4 bases; bases outside gene matches: 3. Germline CDR1 reads MNHNY; CDR2 reads SVGAGI (reference sequence). The CDR3 length is 13 residues. The CDR3 loop is CASRMGQKNIQYF. The CDR3 bases are TGTGCCAGCAGAATGGGACAGAAAAACATTCAGTACTTC.

This clonotype was observed at least ten times. The rearrangement links TRBV20-1 to TRBJ2-3; D uncertain. Germline loops: CDR1 DFQATT, CDR2 SNEGSKA (reference sequence). The V end lost 0 bases, the J end lost 0 bases, and 10 bases lay between the germline ends. The CDR3 is 15 residues long. The CDR3 reads CSARESADSTDTQYF. For the CDR3, the DNA is TGCAGTGCTAGAGAGTCGGCAGACAGCACAGATACGCAGTATTTT.

A few counts support this clonotype. The rearrangement joins TRBV6-1 to TRBJ1-5; D uncertain. V lost 4 bases to trimming and J lost 3 bases, with 7 bases between them. Germline CDR1 is MNHNS and CDR2 is SASEGT. The CDR3 consists of 13 residues. CDR3 region: CASSVSPNQPQHF. The CDR3 nucleotides are TGTGCCAGCAGTGTTTCCCCCAATCAGCCCCAGCATTTT.

This clonotype was picked up many times. The chain carries TRBV20-1 and TRBJ2-1; 9 bases are shared with TRBD2. From germline, CDR1 is DFQATT and CDR2 SNEGSKA (reference sequence). Trimming removed 5 bases from V and 5 bases from J; junction bases left unmatched: 7. The CDR3 runs to 14 residues. CDR3 DNA sequence: TGCAGTGCTCCGAGCGGGGGGCCTGACAATGAGCAGTTCTTC. This gives the protein CSAPSGGPDNEQFF.

The chain recombines TRBV30 with TRBJ2-3, with D perhaps matching TRBD2 (6 bases). Germline CDR1 and CDR2: GTSNPN and SVGIG (reference sequence). The length of the CDR3 is 13 residues. The V and J ends lost 4 bases and 1 base respectively, with 9 bases between them. The CDR3 bases are TGTGCCTGGACACAGCGGGGCACAGATACGCAGTATTTT. Its translation is CAWTQRGTDTQYF.

Remarks on this clonotype: A read error is possible here, since a much larger clone lies one base away. V is TRBV6-2 or TRBV6-3 and J is TRBJ2-7; TRBD1 agrees at 7 bases. Trimming took 5 bases from V and 0 from J; bases not matched to a gene: 10. The CDR3 is made up of 16 amino acids. Germline V gene sequence: CDR1 MNHEY, CDR2 SVGEGT. CDR3 protein: CASSKASGTASYEQYF. CDR3 nucleotides: TGTGCCAGCAGTAAAGCCTCCGGGACAGCCTCCTACGAGCAGTACTTC.

This clonotype was observed many times. The chain uses TRBV19 and TRBJ2-3; 9 bases are a match to TRBD2. The J segment lost 4 bases and the V segment lost 4 bases, leaving 0 bases of the junction unmatched. Germline values: CDR1 LNHDA, CDR2 SQIVND (reference sequence). There are 13 residues in the CDR3. The DNA for the CDR3 is TGTGCCAGTAGTACTAGCGGGGCAGATACGCAGTATTTT. It yields the protein CASSTSGADTQYF.

This clonotype was detected ten times or more. The rearrangement joins TRBV27 to TRBJ1-1; no reliable D call. CDR3 length: 14 residues. Germline V lookup: CDR1 MNHEY, CDR2 SMNVEV (reference sequence). Trimming removed 5 bases from V and 1 base from J, with 11 bases in between. The chain's CDR3 is CASSTEWQNTEAFF. CDR3 bases: TGTGCCAGCAGTACTGAGTGGCAGAACACTGAAGCTTTCTTT.

By share of the sample, this clonotype is medium-sized. This chain joins TRBV19 and TRBJ2-2; D may be TRBD1 (6 bases). V dropped 9 bases and J dropped 3 bases, with 14 bases sitting between them. Germline assignment: CDR1 LNHDA and CDR2 SQIVND (reference sequence). The CDR3 has 14 residues. The CDR3 is CASHWDTYTGELFF. Written as DNA, the CDR3 is TGTGCCAGCCATTGGGACACATACACCGGGGAGCTGTTTTTT.

This clonotype has a count of ten or more. The rearrangement uses TRBV6-4 and TRBJ2-2, with 10 bases fitting TRBD2. Looked up from germline, CDR1 is MRHNA and CDR2 is SNTAGT. This CDR3 is 17 amino acids long. V gave up 8 bases and J gave up 2 bases; unmatched junction bases: 11. Here the CDR3 reads CASRASSGGRNTGELFF. CDR3 bases: TGTGCCAGCCGGGCGTCTAGCGGGGGCCGAAACACCGGGGAGCTGTTTTTT.

The table lists this clonotype with many counts. This chain joins TRBV7-8 and TRBJ2-3; D is perhaps TRBD1 (5 bases). CDR3 size: 14 residues. Germline CDR1 is SGHVS and CDR2 is FQNEAQ. Trimming removed 0 bases at V and 3 bases at J, with 7 bases between. The CDR3 sequence is CASSLAQGTDTQYF. Written as DNA, the CDR3 is TGTGCCAGCAGCTTAGCGCAGGGTACAGATACGCAGTATTTT.

The chain recombines TRBV5-1 with TRBJ1-1; the D gene is possibly TRBD1 (5 bases). The CDR3 runs 16 residues. Germline CDR1 SGHRS, CDR2 YFSETQ. With 2 bases removed from V and 2 bases from J, the gap between germline ends came to 16 bases. CDR3 sequence: CASSFLTGASNTEAFF. In nucleotides, the CDR3 is TGCGCCAGCAGCTTCCTTACTGGGGCGTCTAACACTGAAGCTTTCTTT.

This clonotype came up many times. The rearrangement joins TRBV29-1 to TRBJ2-7; D is perhaps TRBD2 (6 bases). CDR3 length: 12 amino acids. Germline CDR1 SQVTM, CDR2 ANQGSEA. V was cut by 4 bases and J by 6 bases, with 13 bases left in between. The CDR3 is CSVAEGVSEQYF. In DNA form, the CDR3 reads TGCAGCGTTGCGGAGGGAGTAAGCGAGCAGTACTTC.

Note on this clonotype: One end of the junction fails to match germline, which may point to a read error. The V and J genes are TRBV27 and TRBJ1-5; 9 bases are a match to TRBD1. CDR1 MNHEY and CDR2 SMNVEV come from the germline V gene (reference sequence). The CDR3 extends over 14 amino acids. The CDR3 protein is CACSLTGGGQPQHF. CDR3 DNA: TGTGCCTGCAGCCTGACAGGGGGAGGCCAACCCCAGCATTTT.